These 8 T cell receptor beta chains were all obtained from the same sample, sequenced in a study of cytomegalovirus exposure and HLA in healthy donors. Primers for the PCR totalled 60 Vbeta and 13 Jbeta. Method: immunoSEQ multiplex PCR; TCRdb's copy keeps in-frame clones and lacks some. The table shows 90,000 to 120,000 clones, with 70% to 85% occurring only once. Input material: PBMCs. The receptors were sampled from a young woman in good health and CMV-seronegative.

The chain is built from TRBV15 and TRBJ2-5; the match to TRBD2 covers 7 bases. The germline V gene has CDR1 LNHNV and CDR2 YYDKDF (reference sequence). V lost 4 bases and J lost 1; bases outside the gene matches: 6. The CDR3 is made up of 15 amino acids. The CDR3 DNA is TGTGCCACCAGCATTCGCAGCGGGGCCCAAGAGACCCAGTACTTC. As protein: CATSIRSGAQETQYF.

This chain links TRBV9 with TRBJ2-2, with D uncertain. Trimming stripped 4 bases from V and 0 bases from J, with 7 bases between. Per the germline V gene, CDR1 is SGDLS and CDR2 is YYNGEE. The CDR3 has 14 residues. The CDR3 sequence: CASSPVPNTGELFF. The CDR3 nucleotides are TGTGCCAGCAGCCCAGTCCCGAACACCGGGGAGCTGTTTTTT.

The rearrangement links TRBV5-6 to TRBJ1-2, with 7 positions matching TRBD1. This CDR3 is 14 amino acids long. Germline V lookup: CDR1 SGHDT, CDR2 YYEEEE. The V and J ends lost 4 bases and 2 bases, in that order; junction bases with no gene match: 5. The CDR3 region is CASSQTTGNYGYTF. The CDR3 nucleotides are TGTGCCAGCAGCCAAACGACAGGGAACTATGGCTACACCTTC.

The chain carries TRBV18 and TRBJ1-6; 8 nucleotides match TRBD1. V was clipped by 4 bases and J by 4 bases; unmatched bases: 6. Germline CDR1 reads KGHSH; CDR2 reads LQKENI. CDR3 length equals 16 residues. The CDR3: CASSHRTGQYNSPLHF. In nucleotides, the CDR3 is TGTGCCAGCTCACATCGGACAGGGCAGTATAATTCACCCCTCCACTTT. Together with reference TRBV18 and TRBJ1-6, the CDR3 gives the full variable domain: NAGVMQNPRHLVRRRGQEARLRCSPMKGHSHVYWYRQLPEEGLKFMVYLQKENIIDESGMPKERFSAEFPKEGPSILRIQQVVRGDSAAYFCASSHRTGQYNSPLHFGNGTRLTVT.

V gene TRBV27 combines with J gene TRBJ2-6, with D uncertain. The CDR3 covers 14 residues. Trimming pared 3 bases from V and 2 bases from J, leaving 5 bases between. Germline CDR1 is MNHEY and CDR2 is SMNVEV (reference sequence). CDR3: CASSFFAGANVLTF. CDR3 bases: TGTGCCAGCAGTTTCTTTGCTGGGGCCAACGTCCTGACTTTC.

The rearrangement uses TRBV5-3 and TRBJ1-2; weak D call: TRBD1 (5 bases). TRBV5-3 is treated as an ORF (open reading frame) with a function not yet certain. CDR3 size: 15 residues. V lost 0 bases and J lost 0, with 9 bases in between. CDR3 sequence: CARSLGQRANYGYTF. CDR3 DNA: TGTGCCAGAAGCTTGGGACAGAGAGCTAACTATGGCTACACCTTC.

The genes are TRBV6-1 and TRBJ2-7; 7 bases are a match to TRBD1. V was pared by 5 bases and J by 2 bases, with 9 bases of the junction left unmatched. The V gene's germline CDR1 is MNHNS and CDR2 SASEGT. This CDR3 region has 15 residues. The CDR3 protein is CASSTPGQPTYEQYF. CDR3 in DNA: TGTGCCAGCAGTACCCCGGGACAGCCCACCTACGAGCAGTACTTC.

CDR3 region: CAWKGLEEQYF. The DNA for the CDR3 is TGTGCCTGGAAGGGACTCGAGGAGCAGTACTTC. The rearrangement links TRBV30 to TRBJ2-7; perhaps TRBD2 as D (6 bases). The CDR3 consists of 11 residues. Trimming took off 4 bases at V and 7 bases at J, with 11 bases between the two ends. The germline gives CDR1 GTSNPN, CDR2 SVGIG (reference sequence).